This T cell receptor (beta chain) was profiled in a study of human T cells and chemical hapten exposure. Germline lookup yields CDR1 KGHSH and CDR2 LQKENI. The CDR3 is 14 amino acids. Trimming took 2 bases from V and 7 from J, leaving 11 bases between them. Noted time point: patch test 2, 6 weeks after DPC sensitization. Treatment meaning: therapeutic diphenylcyclopropenone sensitization with weekly scalp DPC. The donor pool consisted of alopecia patients aged 18 to 70 years, considered suitable for DPC. This clonotype was seen only a few times. MiXCR was run by TCRdb on the RACE reads, yielding one entry per CDR3 protein. In the table there are roughly 24,000 distinct CDR3 sequences, over 9% of which are singletons.

The clonotype comes from a man aged 25-45 years with alopecia areata. Some clones in this sample may be carry-over from other donors' samples. The sequenced sample was whole blood, obtained in connection with sensitization to the hapten diphenylcyclopropenone (DPC). This chain uses TRBV18 with TRBJ1-4, with D possibly matching TRBD1 (5 bases). CDR3 sequence reads: CASSPRGSTEKLFF. For the CDR3, the DNA is TGTGCCAGCTCACCAAGGGGCAGTACTGAAAAACTGTTTTTT.